The rows below give T cell receptor beta chains drawn from one sample of a study of T cell repertoires in cytomegalovirus infection. From the reads, TCRdb called clonotypes with MiXCR, one entry per CDR3 protein. The sample lists 200,000 to 300,000 distinct CDR3 sequences, 9% to 15% occurring once. Specimen: PBMCs. The receptor source for this set is a human donor in good health (CMV status not recorded). Some clones in this sample may be carry-over from other donors' samples. CDR3s include the opening cysteine and the closing phenylalanine or tryptophan. Fields, in order: V gene, D gene, clone size, J gene, CDR3 protein, CDR3 DNA. A D gene is named only where the DNA matches it firmly. Clone size, where shown, is once, few, many, or a class for clones that have expanded.

TRBV7-2	.	many	TRBJ1-4	CASSLGQENEKLFF	TGTGCCAGCAGCTTAGGCCAGGAGAATGAAAAACTGTTTTTT
TRBV7-6	.	.	TRBJ1-6	CASSPAGETPLHF	TGTGCCAGCAGCCCGGCCGGGGAAACACCCCTCCACTTT
TRBV7-2	TRBD1	many	TRBJ1-2	CASSLRTGEVQYGYTF	TGTGCCAGCAGCCTCCGGACAGGAGAGGTTCAATATGGCTACACCTTC
TRBV25-1	.	few	TRBJ1-2	CASSEAGITGGYTF	TGTGCCAGCAGTGAGGCAGGGATCACTGGCGGCTACACCTTC
TRBV6-6	.	many	TRBJ1-5	CASSSLDKGGDDQPQHF	TGTGCCAGCAGCTCCCTCGATAAAGGGGGGGACGATCAGCCCCAGCATTTT
TRBV11-2	.	many	TRBJ2-5	CASSPGRHQTQYF	TGTGCCAGCAGCCCAGGACGGCATCAGACCCAGTACTTC
TRBV19	TRBD1	many	TRBJ1-2	CASSPGQGFYGYTF	TGTGCCAGTAGTCCCGGACAGGGCTTCTATGGCTACACCTTC
TRBV7-2	.	many	TRBJ2-7	CASSLGVNIEQYF	TGTGCCAGCAGCTTAGGAGTAAACATTGAGCAGTACTTC
TRBV7-9	.	.	TRBJ2-2	CASSLAIQLNTGELFF	TGTGCCAGCAGCTTAGCTATACAGCTGAACACCGGGGAGCTGTTTTTT
TRBV20-1	TRBD1	many	TRBJ2-7	CSARGRDREYEQYF	TGCAGTGCTAGAGGCAGGGACAGGGAATACGAGCAGTACTTC
TRBV6-1	TRBD2	few	TRBJ2-5	CASRLSGRLGETQYF	TGTGCCAGCAGACTTAGCGGGAGGCTCGGAGAGACCCAGTACTTC
TRBV28	.	few	TRBJ2-3	CATTPGSTSADTQYF	TGTGCCACTACTCCCGGGTCGACCTCCGCCGATACGCAGTATTTT
TRBV19	TRBD1	few	TRBJ2-7	CASSNSGTVSYEQYF	TGTGCCAGTAGCAATTCCGGGACAGTCTCCTACGAGCAGTACTTC
TRBV19	TRBD1	once	TRBJ1-2	CASSVTGGDYGYTF	TGTGCCAGTAGTGTGACAGGGGGTGACTATGGCTACACCTTC
TRBV6-1	.	many	TRBJ2-7	CASSVEGGGYEQYF	TGTGCCAGCAGTGTGGAGGGAGGCGGGTACGAGCAGTACTTC